One and the same sample provided the 18 T cell receptor beta chains below, sequenced in a study of CD8+ T cells in alopecia areata. As the sequencing template, cDNA was produced by extracting RNA and reverse transcribing it. TCRdb's table, derived via immunoSEQ multiplex PCR, lists solely in-frame clones and lacks some. Altogether about 150,000 clones are present, about 90% being singletons, with the ten largest covering approximately 16%. Sequences were derived from CD8+ T cells sorted from blood, sampled at week 0. The origin of the receptors is a human donor with alopecia areata.

This sequence joins TRBV27 and TRBJ2-3, with 8 bases fitting TRBD2. This CDR3 comprises 17 residues. Germline CDR1 and CDR2: MNHEY and SMNVEV (reference sequence). Trimming removed 4 bases from V and 2 bases from J; junction bases left unmatched: 11. The CDR3 DNA follows: TGTGCCAGCAGTTCCCTGGTGGAGCGGGGGTCCACAGATACGCAGTATTTT. Its translation: CASSSLVERGSTDTQYF.

The chain recombines TRBV28 with TRBJ2-5; no clear D gene. Germline CDR1 MDHEN, CDR2 SYDVKM. This CDR3 contains 13 residues. Trimming shortened V by 3 bases and J by 5 bases, and 10 bases separated the two germline ends. The CDR3 reads CASSFQSSETQYF. The CDR3, as DNA: TGTGCCAGCAGTTTCCAGAGTTCGGAGACCCAGTACTTC.

The chain combines TRBV2 with TRBJ2-7; D not certain. Germline V gene lookup returns CDR1 SNHLY and CDR2 FYNNEI. There are 14 residues in the CDR3. Trimming took 7 bases from V and 3 from J, leaving 16 bases between them. CDR3 nucleotide sequence: TGTGCCAGCATCGACCCCTCGCGGAGCTACGAGCAGTACTTC. Protein: CASIDPSRSYEQYF.

J is TRBJ1-4 and V is TRBV4-1, with TRBD1 as a possible D gene (6 bases). Looked up from germline, CDR1 is MGHRA and CDR2 is YSYEKL. CDR3 length: 18 amino acids. The V end was cut by 4 bases, the J end by 6 bases, with 24 bases between. CDR3 in amino acids: CASSRPSGESVDYEKLFF. In DNA, the CDR3 is TGCGCCAGCAGCCGCCCTTCAGGGGAGTCGGTCGATTATGAAAAACTGTTTTTT.

J is TRBJ2-2 and V is TRBV25-1; D possibly corresponds to TRBD2 (5 bases). CDR1 and CDR2 from the germline V gene are MGHDK and SYGVNS. This CDR3 has 15 residues. Trimming removed 3 bases at V and 6 bases at J, with 14 bases between. The CDR3 sequence: CASSDRGPSAGELFF. For the CDR3, the DNA is TGTGCCAGCAGTGATCGAGGGCCATCGGCCGGGGAGCTGTTTTTT.

The chain has TRBV7-9 and TRBJ2-3, with D unresolved. Trimming took 2 bases from V and 4 from J, leaving 4 bases between them. Germline V lookup: CDR1 SEHNR, CDR2 FQNEAQ (reference sequence). This CDR3 region has 12 residues. CDR3 loop: CASSLLPDTQYF. The CDR3 DNA reads as TGTGCCAGCAGCTTACTCCCAGATACGCAGTATTTT.

The CDR3 nucleotides are TGCAGCGTTCTCGACAGCTACGAGCAGTACTTC. It specifies CSVLDSYEQYF. V and J are TRBV29-1 and TRBJ2-7, with a tentative D call TRBD1 (5 bases). The length of the CDR3 is 11 residues. Germline V lookup: CDR1 SQVTM, CDR2 ANQGSEA. Trimming took 5 bases from V and 3 from J, leaving 8 bases between them.

CDR3 amino acids: CASRDSRSTYEQYF. The CDR3 nucleotides are TGTGCCAGCAGGGACAGTAGATCCACCTACGAGCAGTACTTC. The gene calls are TRBV7-9 and TRBJ2-7, with D maybe TRBD1 (6 bases). The germline gives CDR1 SEHNR, CDR2 FQNEAQ (reference sequence). Trimming left V 6 bases short and J 2 bases short, with 14 bases between. CDR3 length equals 14 residues.

The chain has TRBV27 and TRBJ2-2, with D uncertain. Looked up from germline, CDR1 is MNHEY and CDR2 is SMNVEV (reference sequence). Trimming removed 0 bases at V and 1 base at J, with 9 bases between. This CDR3 contains 16 residues. In nucleotides, the CDR3 is TGTGCCAGCAGTTTATCCCCGACGGGGAACACCGGGGAGCTGTTTTTT. Encoded protein: CASSLSPTGNTGELFF.

The chain couples TRBV5-1 to TRBJ2-7; TRBD1 aligns across 8 bases. The ends lost 4 bases at V and 0 bases at J; junction bases unmatched: 9. Germline CDR1 reads SGHRS; CDR2 reads YFSETQ. This CDR3 comprises 16 residues. CDR3 nucleotide sequence: TGCGCCAGCAGCCTTGGTGACAGGGGCCCCTCCTACGAGCAGTACTTC. It yields the protein CASSLGDRGPSYEQYF.

This rearrangement joins TRBV2 to TRBJ1-2; 7 nucleotides agree with TRBD1. The CDR3 covers 16 residues. Germline values: CDR1 SNHLY, CDR2 FYNNEI. Trimming took 7 bases from V and 6 from J; bases not matched to a gene: 17. CDR3 DNA: TGTGCCAGCATCCTCGGGAGAGGGGGCCTCCGCGATGGCTACACCTTC. Amino acid sequence: CASILGRGGLRDGYTF.

This chain uses TRBV11-2 with TRBJ2-3, with D tentatively TRBD1 (5 bases). The germline V gene has CDR1 SGHAT and CDR2 FQNNGV. Trimming cost V 6 bases and J 3 bases, with 10 bases left between them. CDR3 size: 13 residues. The CDR3 DNA reads TGTGCCAGCAGAGGGGTGGGGACAGATACGCAGTATTTT. This gives the protein CASRGVGTDTQYF.

CDR3 DNA sequence: TGTGCCAGCAGTGCCCTATTCCTCGAGGCGAGGGAGGTCTACAATGAGCAGTTCTTC. This encodes CASSALFLEAREVYNEQFF. The V call is TRBV6-1, the J call TRBJ2-1; tentative D call: TRBD2 (6 bases). V was trimmed by 4 bases and J by 3 bases, leaving 25 bases between them. Germline V gene data show CDR1 as MNHNS and CDR2 as SASEGT. The CDR3 has 19 amino acids.

V is TRBV29-1 and J is TRBJ2-1, with 13 bases identical to TRBD2. Losses at the gene ends were 5 bases for V and 6 bases for J; bases not matched to a gene: 19. CDR1 and CDR2 from the germline V gene are SQVTM and ANQGSEA. The CDR3 loop spans 19 amino acids. This chain's CDR3 is CSVQGPGLAGNSGGNEQFF. In nucleotides, the CDR3 is TGCAGCGTTCAGGGGCCGGGACTAGCGGGAAATTCGGGGGGCAATGAGCAGTTCTTC.

The genes are TRBV28 and TRBJ2-3; 8 nucleotides align to TRBD2. Germline V gene data show CDR1 as MDHEN and CDR2 as SYDVKM. After removal of 0 bases from V and 1 base from J, the junction contained 0 bases not matched to a gene. The CDR3 is 15 residues long. Here the CDR3 DNA reads TGTGCCAGCAGTTTATGGACTAGCGGCACAGATACGCAGTATTTT. It encodes CASSLWTSGTDTQYF.

CDR3 in DNA: TGTGCCAGCAGTTTGGCAGGGGGCTTGTACGAGCAGTACTTC. This translates into CASSLAGGLYEQYF. The chain combines TRBV27 with TRBJ2-7; 8 positions agree with TRBD1. From germline, CDR1 is MNHEY and CDR2 SMNVEV (reference sequence). CDR3 length equals 14 residues. Trimming cost V 3 bases and J 4 bases; bases outside gene matches: 5.

This chain uses TRBV30 with TRBJ2-5; D call uncertain. Germline CDR1 GTSNPN, CDR2 SVGIG (reference sequence). This CDR3 is 13 amino acids long. V lost 2 bases to trimming and J lost 4 bases, with 11 bases between them. The CDR3 here is CAWSRVGGETQYF. Written as DNA, the CDR3 is TGTGCCTGGAGTAGGGTTGGCGGAGAGACCCAGTACTTC.

There are a few counts of this clone. V usage is TRBV5-1 and J usage is TRBJ2-1; 15 bases match TRBD2. Unmatched junction bases numbered 4, after V lost 4 bases and J lost 8 bases. The germline gives CDR1 SGHRS, CDR2 YFSETQ. The CDR3 totals 15 residues. CDR3 sequence (DNA): TGCGCCAGCAGCCCGGGACTAGCGGGAGGCGATGAGCAGTTCTTC. Translation gives CASSPGLAGGDEQFF.